This entry lists 21 T cell receptor beta chains sequenced from one sample in a study of T cell responses to AZD1222 COVID-19 vaccine. Only in-frame clones appear in the TCRdb table, and some are missing; sequencing was by immunoSEQ multiplex PCR. This sample has 120,000 or so clones, with 65% to 90% found just once. Sequenced here: peripheral blood, sampled 28 days after the second AZD1222 dose. The receptors derive from an adult who received the AZD1222 COVID-19 vaccine.

The V gene is TRBV7-9, the J gene TRBJ1-1; D is ambiguous. This CDR3 has 14 residues. With 0 bases removed from V and 5 bases from J, the gap between germline ends came to 10 bases. Germline V gene sequence: CDR1 SEHNR, CDR2 FQNEAQ (reference sequence). CDR3 region: CASSLALSGTEAFF. The CDR3 region has the DNA TGTGCCAGCAGCTTAGCGTTAAGTGGGACTGAAGCTTTCTTT.

This chain's CDR3 is CASSPGVSGPLYGYTF. CDR3 DNA: TGTGCCAGCTCACCAGGGGTATCCGGCCCCCTCTATGGCTACACCTTC. The V and J genes are TRBV18 and TRBJ1-2; D is undetermined. V was pared by 2 bases and J by 4 bases, with 17 bases between. The CDR3 loop spans 16 amino acids. Germline V gene lookup returns CDR1 KGHSH and CDR2 LQKENI.

This chain links TRBV5-4 with TRBJ2-1; 9 nucleotides match TRBD2. The V gene end was trimmed by 6 bases and the J gene end by 5 bases; junction bases not matched to a gene: 15. CDR3 size: 17 residues. Germline values: CDR1 SGHNT, CDR2 YYREEE (reference sequence). The chain's CDR3 is CASMLAPAGGQNNEQFF. The CDR3 DNA reads as TGTGCCAGCATGCTCGCTCCGGCGGGGGGGCAGAACAATGAGCAGTTCTTC.

J is TRBJ1-6 and V is TRBV3-1 (or the pseudogene TRBV3-2), with D possibly matching TRBD1 (6 bases). This CDR3 comprises 15 residues. Trimming stripped 4 bases from V and 9 bases from J, with 16 bases between. CDR1 is LGHDT and CDR2 is YNNKEL in the germline V gene (reference sequence). CDR3 in DNA: TGTGCCAGCAGCCCGCCGGCCAGGGGAGGTTCACCCCTCCACTTT. It specifies CASSPPARGGSPLHF.

V and J are TRBV19 and TRBJ1-5; TRBD1 aligns across 7 bases. CDR3 length: 16 residues. The junction had 9 bases not matched to a gene; V was cut back by 7 bases and J by 0 bases. Germline CDR1 is LNHDA and CDR2 is SQIVND (reference sequence). CDR3 sequence: CASNFGTVNSNQPQHF. The CDR3 DNA sequence: TGTGCCAGTAACTTCGGGACAGTAAATAGCAATCAGCCCCAGCATTTT.

The rearrangement links TRBV4-3 to TRBJ2-2, with 11 bases matching TRBD1. This CDR3 has 18 residues. V was clipped by 1 base and J by 5 bases; unmatched bases: 9. The V gene's germline CDR1 is LGHNA and CDR2 YSLEER. The CDR3 here is CASSQGVVRDRGTGELFF. Here the CDR3 DNA reads TGCGCCAGCAGCCAAGGGGTTGTCCGGGACAGGGGGACCGGGGAGCTGTTTTTT.

The V and J genes are TRBV10-1 and TRBJ2-1, with 7 bases matching TRBD2. This CDR3 spans 15 amino acids. The V segment lost 2 bases and the J segment 2 bases; nucleotides outside the gene matches: 3. Looked up from germline, CDR1 is WNHNN and CDR2 is SYGVQD (reference sequence). In nucleotides, the CDR3 is TGCGCCAGCAGTGAGACTAGCGAACCCTACAATGAGCAGTTCTTC. It encodes CASSETSEPYNEQFF.

The chain recombines TRBV18 with TRBJ2-7; D remains unclear. Looked up from germline, CDR1 is KGHSH and CDR2 is LQKENI. This CDR3 region has 14 residues. V lost 5 bases to trimming and J lost 0 bases, with 11 bases between them. The CDR3 spells CASSGFDGSYEQYF. The CDR3 DNA is TGTGCCAGCTCAGGCTTCGACGGCTCCTACGAGCAGTACTTC. The whole variable domain, filled in from reference TRBV18 and TRBJ2-7, reads NAGVMQNPRHLVRRRGQEARLRCSPMKGHSHVYWYRQLPEEGLKFMVYLQKENIIDESGMPKERFSAEFPKEGPSILRIQQVVRGDSAAYFCASSGFDGSYEQYFGPGTRLTVT.

This chain links TRBV11-3 with TRBJ1-2; tentative D call: TRBD1 (5 bases). Per germline, CDR1 SGHNT and CDR2 YENEEA. The V end lost 6 bases, the J end lost 2 bases, and 13 bases lay between the germline ends. This CDR3 comprises 14 residues. The CDR3 DNA is TGTGCCAGCAGAACAAAAAGGGGAAACTATGGCTACACCTTC. It codes for CASRTKRGNYGYTF.

The chain employs TRBV7-2 and TRBJ1-6; 7 nucleotides match TRBD1. The CDR3 has 17 amino acids. With V trimmed by 1 base and J by 4 bases, 7 bases remained unmatched. Germline V lookup: CDR1 SGHTA, CDR2 FQGNSA. CDR3 protein: CASSLDARGDYNSPLHF. CDR3 DNA sequence: TGTGCCAGCAGCTTAGACGCCAGGGGGGATTATAATTCACCCCTCCACTTT.

The CDR3 is CASSPGQKAFYEQYF. The CDR3 coding sequence is TGTGCCAGCTCACCGGGACAGAAGGCCTTTTACGAGCAGTACTTC. The V call is TRBV18, the J call TRBJ2-7, with TRBD1 identical over 7 bases. The CDR3 runs 15 residues. Looked up from germline, CDR1 is KGHSH and CDR2 is LQKENI. With 3 bases clipped from V and 4 bases from J, the junction kept 9 bases outside the gene matches. The full variable domain, rest sourced from reference TRBV18 and TRBJ2-7, is NAGVMQNPRHLVRRRGQEARLRCSPMKGHSHVYWYRQLPEEGLKFMVYLQKENIIDESGMPKERFSAEFPKEGPSILRIQQVVRGDSAAYFCASSPGQKAFYEQYFGPGTRLTVT.

The chain couples TRBV19 to TRBJ1-6; D is unresolved. The V gene lost 1 base and the J gene lost 8 bases, with 18 bases spanning the gap. This CDR3 comprises 17 residues. Germline lookup yields CDR1 LNHDA and CDR2 SQIVND (reference sequence). This CDR3 reads CASSIAYSEGVHSPLHF. The DNA of the CDR3 is TGTGCCAGTAGTATAGCATATTCGGAGGGAGTGCATTCACCCCTCCACTTT.

This clone was observed a few times. The rearrangement uses TRBV29-1 and TRBJ2-5; D is uncertain. This CDR3 has 12 residues. CDR1 and CDR2 from the germline V gene are SQVTM and ANQGSEA. The V end lost 2 bases, the J end lost 2 bases, and 6 bases lay between the germline ends. The CDR3 bases are TGCAGCGTTGAATGGGGTCAAGAGACCCAGTACTTC. This codes for CSVEWGQETQYF.

The chain couples TRBV12-3 or TRBV12-4 to TRBJ2-3; no definite D call. V was clipped by 3 bases and J by 4 bases, with 5 bases between them. The length of the CDR3 is 12 residues. CDR3 amino acids: CASSFGPDTQYF. In DNA form, the CDR3 reads TGTGCCAGCAGTTTCGGCCCAGATACGCAGTATTTT.

J is TRBJ1-2 and V is TRBV5-1; no firm D call. The germline V and J ends were trimmed by 0 bases and 3 bases, with 6 bases remaining between them. In germline, CDR1 is SGHRS, CDR2 YFSETQ. The CDR3 is 13 amino acids. The CDR3 here is CASSLASDYGYTF. In nucleotides, the CDR3 is TGCGCCAGCAGCTTGGCGTCAGACTATGGCTACACCTTC. Supplemented by reference TRBV5-1 and TRBJ1-2, the full variable domain reads KAGVTQTPRYLIKTRGQQVTLSCSPISGHRSVSWYQQTPGQGLQFLFEYFSETQRNKGNFPGRFSGRQFSNSRSEMNVSTLELGDSALYLCASSLASDYGYTFGSGTRLTVV.

This rearrangement joins TRBV5-4 to TRBJ1-2; D gene ambiguous. This CDR3 contains 15 residues. V was trimmed by 4 bases and J by 0 bases, leaving 13 bases between them. Per the germline V gene, CDR1 is SGHNT and CDR2 is YYREEE (reference sequence). The CDR3 here is CASSQNSLANYGYTF. CDR3 nucleotide sequence: TGTGCCAGCAGCCAAAACAGCCTAGCTAACTATGGCTACACCTTC.

The V and J genes are TRBV19 and TRBJ2-3; D is unresolved. Germline V gene sequence: CDR1 LNHDA, CDR2 SQIVND (reference sequence). This CDR3 spans 12 amino acids. Deletions cut 5 bases from V and 1 base from J, with 4 bases between. The CDR3 DNA follows: TGTGCCAGTAGTCCCCGCACAGATACGCAGTATTTT. This codes for CASSPRTDTQYF.

V gene TRBV6-5 combines with J gene TRBJ1-1, with a possible D match to TRBD1 (6 bases). V was shortened by 5 bases and J by 6 bases, with 16 bases between the two germline ends. Germline V CDR1 and CDR2: MNHEY, SVGAGI. This CDR3 region has 14 residues. In DNA form, the CDR3 reads TGTGCCAGCAGTCCCGGGGGCGAAGACGCTGAAGCTTTCTTT. Its translation: CASSPGGEDAEAFF.

This clone was counted between two and nine times. The chain links TRBV9 to TRBJ1-6; 9 bases are shared with TRBD1. The CDR3 is 14 residues long. V lost 2 bases and J lost 10; bases outside the gene matches: 4. Germline V gives CDR1 SGDLS, CDR2 YYNGEE. The CDR3 DNA is TGTGCCAGCAGCGTCGACAGGGGGTGGTCACCCCTCCACTTT. Translated: CASSVDRGWSPLHF. Looking up the rest from reference TRBV9 and TRBJ1-6 gives the full variable domain: DSGVTQTPKHLITATGQRVTLRCSPRSGDLSVYWYQQSLDQGLQFLIQYYNGEERAKGNILERFSAQQFPDLHSELNLSSLELGDSALYFCASSVDRGWSPLHFGNGTRLTVT.

The chain employs TRBV7-9 and TRBJ1-1; D gene ambiguous. Between the trimmed V and J ends, which lost 5 bases and 3 bases, there was a span of 13 bases. The CDR3 length is 14 residues. The V gene's germline CDR1 is SEHNR and CDR2 FQNEAQ (reference sequence). CDR3 bases: TGTGCCAGCAGCCCACGACGCATGGACACTGAAGCTTTCTTT. Translating it yields CASSPRRMDTEAFF.

V gene TRBV5-1 combines with J gene TRBJ2-5; no clear D gene. V lost 2 bases and J 1 base, leaving 3 bases between the germline ends. This CDR3 is 12 amino acids long. Germline V gene sequence: CDR1 SGHRS, CDR2 YFSETQ. Here the CDR3 reads CASSFGQETQYF. In DNA form, the CDR3 reads TGCGCCAGCAGCTTCGGCCAAGAGACCCAGTACTTC.